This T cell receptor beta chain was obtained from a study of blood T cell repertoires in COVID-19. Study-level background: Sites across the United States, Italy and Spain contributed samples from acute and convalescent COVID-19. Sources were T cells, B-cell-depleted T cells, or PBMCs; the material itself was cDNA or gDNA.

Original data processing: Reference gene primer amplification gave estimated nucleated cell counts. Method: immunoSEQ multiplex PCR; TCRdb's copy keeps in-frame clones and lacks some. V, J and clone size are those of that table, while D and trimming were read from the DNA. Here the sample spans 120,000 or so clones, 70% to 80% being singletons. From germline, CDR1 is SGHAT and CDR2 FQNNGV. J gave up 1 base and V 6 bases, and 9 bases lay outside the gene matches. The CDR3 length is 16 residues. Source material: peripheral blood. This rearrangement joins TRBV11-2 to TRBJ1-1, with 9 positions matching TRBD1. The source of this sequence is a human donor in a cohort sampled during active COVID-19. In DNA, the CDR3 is TGTGCCAGCAGGCCCGGACAGGGGTATACGAACACTGAAGCTTTCTTT. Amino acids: CASRPGQGYTNTEAFF.